Only one count was recorded for the clone carrying this T cell receptor beta chain. These data belong to a study of cytomegalovirus exposure and HLA in healthy donors. Study in general: About 85 million unique TCR sequences came from HLA-typed donors in an early release.

The trim removed 4 bases at V and 4 bases at J, leaving 10 bases unmatched. CDR3 length: 16 residues. Germline assignment: CDR1 SGHRS and CDR2 YFSETQ. PCR primers comprised 60 Vbeta and 13 Jbeta primers. Sequenced by immunoSEQ multiplex PCR; TCRdb stores in-frame clones only, minus some. The table records roughly 200,000 clones, roughly 85% of them present only once. The chain is built from TRBV5-1 and TRBJ1-2, with 10 bases matching TRBD1. This receptor was obtained from a woman between 40 and 50 years old in good health and CMV-seronegative. Source material: PBMCs. The CDR3: CASSDGTGVKGYGYTF. The CDR3 region has the DNA TGCGCCAGCAGCGACGGGACAGGGGTCAAGGGCTATGGCTACACCTTC.